Ten or more counts support the clone carrying this TCR beta chain. The sorted Tregs were CD4+CD25+CD127-/low cells. The V end lost 3 bases, the J end lost 14 bases, and 17 bases lay between the germline ends. The germline V gene encodes CDR1 LNHNV and CDR2 YYDKDF (reference sequence). This CDR3 comprises 13 residues. After constant-region reverse-primer amplification, full-length variable regions underwent semi-nested PCR with Nested Universal Primer A. TCRdb analysed the 5' RACE reads with MiXCR anew, one entry per CDR3 protein. The data show 35,000 to 45,000 distinct CDR3 sequences, with around a fifth seen just once and over 3.5% held by the top ten.

This TCR came from a female donor with breast cancer. The specimen was Tregs sorted from a lymph node. The chain joins TRBV15 to TRBJ2-1; perhaps TRBD2 as D (6 bases). CDR3 DNA: TGTGCCACCAGCAGCCGGGGACTCGGAACGGAGTTCTTC. The encoded protein is CATSSRGLGTEFF.